This is a list of T cell receptor beta chains from one sample in a study of T-cell reconstitution after alpha-beta-depleted transplantation in children. In TCRdb, the PCR reads were re-called with MiXCR into one record per CDR3 protein. The table shows 200,000 to 250,000 distinct CDR3 sequences, with under 13% occurring only once. The sample was PBMCs, taken before TCRalphabeta/CD19-depleted stem cell transplant. Receptor source: a child younger than two with acute myeloid leukemia, due to receive a stem cell transplant. The CDR3 runs from the conserved cysteine through the conserved F or W. D genes are given only for firm matches. A row's size may be missing; if present it is once, few, many or a size class.

D gene | CDR3 length | J gene | V gene | clone size | CDR3 DNA | CDR3 protein
NA | 13 | TRBJ2-3 | TRBV30 | few | TGTGCCTGGGGGGAGAGTTCAGGAGATACGCAGTATTTT | CAWGESSGDTQYF
TRBD2 | 14 | TRBJ2-5 | TRBV12-3/TRBV12-4 | many | TGTGCCAGCAGTTATCGGTCCGGGGGGGAGACCCAGTACTTC | CASSYRSGGETQYF
NA | 13 | TRBJ2-5 | TRBV20-1 | few | TGCAGTGCTAATGAGGGAATGATGAAGACCCAGTACTTC | CSANEGMMKTQYF
NA | 15 | TRBJ2-2 | TRBV7-2 | many | TGTGCCAGCAGACAAACTAGGGGCGCTCCCGGGGAGCTGTTTTTT | CASRQTRGAPGELFF
NA | 15 | TRBJ2-3 | TRBV20-1 | once | TGCAGTGCTAGAGATCAAGGGATACGACCATATACGCAGTATTTT | CSARDQGIRPYTQYF
NA | 15 | TRBJ2-2 | TRBV5-1 | many | TGCGCCAGCAGCGGGGAGACAGTGAACACCGGGGAGCTGTTTTTT | CASSGETVNTGELFF
TRBD1 | 14 | TRBJ2-1 | TRBV13 | many | TGTGCCAGCAGCCCCGGACAGGGGTGGCATGAGCAGTTCTTC | CASSPGQGWHEQFF
NA | 13 | TRBJ1-5 | TRBV29-1 | many | TGCAGCGTTGTGGAGGGGCCGTATCAGCCCCAGCATTTT | CSVVEGPYQPQHF
TRBD1 | 13 | TRBJ2-7 | TRBV19 | NA | TGTGCCACGACCGACAGGGTGAACTACGAGCAGTACTTC | CATTDRVNYEQYF
TRBD1 | 14 | TRBJ1-2 | TRBV3-1 | many | TGTGCCAGCAGCCTCCAGGGGGCGGCTCGTGGCTACACCTTC | CASSLQGAARGYTF
TRBD1 | 15 | TRBJ1-4 | TRBV10-3 | many | TGTGCCATCAGTGAGACGGGACAGGGGCAAGAAAAACTGTTTTTT | CAISETGQGQEKLFF
TRBD2 | 16 | TRBJ2-3 | TRBV20-1 | many | TGCAGTGCTAGAGGGCTAGCGGGAGTTCACACAGATACGCAGTATTTT | CSARGLAGVHTDTQYF
NA | 18 | TRBJ2-3 | TRBV5-4 | many | TGTGCCAGCAGCTTGTCGGTCGATTTAACCTTAGGTCCAGATACGCAGTATTTT | CASSLSVDLTLGPDTQYF
NA | 17 | TRBJ1-5 | TRBV18 | many | TGTGCCAGCTCAAGTGGACAAGGCCCCTATAGCAATCAGCCCCAGCATTTT | CASSSGQGPYSNQPQHF
NA | 14 | TRBJ2-5 | TRBV3-1 | many | TGTGCCAGCAGCCAAGGACTCTTCCTAGAGACCCAGTACTTC | CASSQGLFLETQYF
TRBD1 | 15 | TRBJ1-1 | TRBV25-1 | many | TGTGCCAGCAGTGACCCGACAGGGGGGAATACTGAAGCTTTCTTT | CASSDPTGGNTEAFF
NA | 14 | TRBJ1-2 | TRBV29-1 | many | TGCAGCGTTCAACAGGGCAGAGATAACTATGGCTACACCTTC | CSVQQGRDNYGYTF
NA | 15 | TRBJ2-1 | TRBV5-1 | NA | TGCGCCAGCAGCCGATCACGGGGGCGCTTCGATGAGCAGTTCTTC | CASSRSRGRFDEQFF
TRBD2 | 17 | TRBJ2-5 | TRBV20-1 | many | TGCAGTGCTAGAGGGGGACTAGCGGGAGGGCCATGGGAGACCCAGTACTTC | CSARGGLAGGPWETQYF
NA | 14 | TRBJ1-4 | TRBV12-3/TRBV12-4 | many | TGTGCCAGCAGCCCAGGACAGCCAACTGAAAAACTGTTTTTT | CASSPGQPTEKLFF
NA | 14 | TRBJ2-7 | TRBV2 | many | TGTGCCAGCAGTGGATCCAGGGGGGCCGGAGAGCAGTACTTC | CASSGSRGAGEQYF
TRBD2 | 16 | TRBJ2-1 | TRBV3-1 | few | TGTGCCAGCAGCCAAGTGTTAAGCGGGGTTGACGATGAGCAGTTCTTC | CASSQVLSGVDDEQFF
NA | 15 | TRBJ1-1 | TRBV28 | many | TGTGCCAGCAGTCAGACCGCTCAGGGGAACACTGAAGCTTTCTTT | CASSQTAQGNTEAFF
TRBD1 | 14 | TRBJ2-4 | TRBV4-2 | NA | TGTGCCAGCAGCCAATCCGACAGGGGTCACATTCAGTGCTTC | CASSQSDRGHIQCF
NA | 13 | TRBJ1-2 | TRBV4-1 | many | TGCGCCACCAGAGGGGCAGCTAACTATGGCTACACCTTC | CATRGAANYGYTF
TRBD1 | 18 | TRBJ1-5 | TRBV20-1 | many | TGCAGTGCTAGAGATTCGCGCAGGGGGGTGATAGGCAATCAGCCCCAGCATTTT | CSARDSRRGVIGNQPQHF
NA | 15 | TRBJ1-1 | TRBV7-8 | many | TGTGCCAGCAGTATAGGGCAGGGCCTGAACACTGAAGCTTTCTTT | CASSIGQGLNTEAFF
TRBD1 | 14 | TRBJ1-2 | TRBV28 | many | TGTGCCAGCAACCCAGGGGGCGCTTTCTATGGCTACACCTTC | CASNPGGAFYGYTF